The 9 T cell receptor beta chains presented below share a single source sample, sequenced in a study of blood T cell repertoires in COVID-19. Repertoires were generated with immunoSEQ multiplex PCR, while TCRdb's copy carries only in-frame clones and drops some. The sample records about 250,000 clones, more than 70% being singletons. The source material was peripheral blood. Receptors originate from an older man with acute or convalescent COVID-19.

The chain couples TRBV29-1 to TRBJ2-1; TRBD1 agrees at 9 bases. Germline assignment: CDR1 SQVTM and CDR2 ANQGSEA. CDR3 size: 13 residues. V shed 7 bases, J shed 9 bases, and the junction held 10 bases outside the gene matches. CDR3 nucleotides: TGCAGCGCGGGACAGGGTCCGGTCGGTGAGCAGTTCTTC. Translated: CSAGQGPVGEQFF.

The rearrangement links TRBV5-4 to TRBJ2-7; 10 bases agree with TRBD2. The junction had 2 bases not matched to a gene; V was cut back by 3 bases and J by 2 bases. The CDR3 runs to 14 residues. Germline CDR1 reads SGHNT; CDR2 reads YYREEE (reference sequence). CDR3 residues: CASSSSGRAYEQYF. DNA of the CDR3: TGTGCCAGCAGCTCTAGCGGGAGAGCCTACGAGCAGTACTTC.

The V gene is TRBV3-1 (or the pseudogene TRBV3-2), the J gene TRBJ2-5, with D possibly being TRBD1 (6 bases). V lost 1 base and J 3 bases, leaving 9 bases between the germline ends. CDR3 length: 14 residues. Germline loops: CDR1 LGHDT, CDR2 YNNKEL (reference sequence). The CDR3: CASSQVGAEETQYF. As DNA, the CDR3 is TGTGCCAGCAGCCAAGTGGGGGCCGAAGAGACCCAGTACTTC.

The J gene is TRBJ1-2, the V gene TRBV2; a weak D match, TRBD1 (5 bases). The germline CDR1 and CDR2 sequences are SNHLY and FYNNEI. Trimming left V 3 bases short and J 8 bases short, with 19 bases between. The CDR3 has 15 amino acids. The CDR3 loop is CASSEGLLGRGGYTF. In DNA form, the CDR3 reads TGTGCCAGCAGTGAGGGACTCCTTGGACGGGGCGGCTACACCTTC.

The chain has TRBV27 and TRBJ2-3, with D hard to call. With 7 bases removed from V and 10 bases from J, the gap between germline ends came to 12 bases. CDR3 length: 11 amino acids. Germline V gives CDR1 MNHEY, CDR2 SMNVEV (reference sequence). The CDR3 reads CASKQSDPQYF. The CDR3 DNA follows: TGTGCCAGCAAACAAAGCGATCCGCAGTATTTT.

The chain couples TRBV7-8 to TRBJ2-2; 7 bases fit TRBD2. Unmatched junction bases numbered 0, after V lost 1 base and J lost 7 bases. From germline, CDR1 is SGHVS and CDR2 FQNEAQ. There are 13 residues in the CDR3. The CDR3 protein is CASSLGGGGELFF. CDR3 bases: TGTGCCAGCAGCTTAGGGGGGGGCGGGGAGCTGTTTTTT.

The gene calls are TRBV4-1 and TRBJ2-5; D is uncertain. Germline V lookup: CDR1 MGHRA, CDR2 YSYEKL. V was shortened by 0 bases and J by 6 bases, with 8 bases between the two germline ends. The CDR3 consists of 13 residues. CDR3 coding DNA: TGCGCCAGCAGCCAAGACGTAGCACAGACCCAGTACTTC. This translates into CASSQDVAQTQYF.

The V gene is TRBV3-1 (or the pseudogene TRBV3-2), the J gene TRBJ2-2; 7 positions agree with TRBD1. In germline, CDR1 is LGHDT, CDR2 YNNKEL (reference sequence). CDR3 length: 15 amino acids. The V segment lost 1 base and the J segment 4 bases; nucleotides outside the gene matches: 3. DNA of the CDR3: TGTGCCAGCAGCCAAGGTTACAGGGGCACCGGGGAGCTGTTTTTT. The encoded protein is CASSQGYRGTGELFF.

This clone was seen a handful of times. CDR3 bases: TGCGCCAGCAGCAGGATGGACAGGGGAGGTGATGGCTACACCTTC. It codes for CASSRMDRGGDGYTF. The chain joins TRBV5-1 to TRBJ1-2; 9 bases fit TRBD1. Germline values: CDR1 SGHRS, CDR2 YFSETQ. The CDR3 sequence is 15 residues long. The junction had 10 bases not matched to a gene; V was cut back by 4 bases and J by 6 bases.